The clone carrying this T cell receptor beta chain was detected a few times. Data came from immunoSEQ multiplex PCR; TCRdb stores just in-frame clones and leaves some out. The sample holds approximately 470,000 clones, roughly 87% seen once. The entry originates in a study of blood T cell repertoires in COVID-19. Study information: Whether acute or convalescent, the COVID-19 samples came from the United States, Italy and Spain.

The V gene's germline CDR1 is SGHAT and CDR2 FQDESV (reference sequence). The CDR3 is 15 amino acids. The junction had 10 bases not matched to a gene; V was cut back by 4 bases and J by 7 bases. Recruits, aged roughly 18 to 90 years, lived in 25 or so US areas. Recovered Cohort 3 donors showed two negative PCRs, clearance, or symptom resolution. The clonotype originates from a woman younger than 30 who had recovered from COVID-19. V gene TRBV11-1 combines with J gene TRBJ1-2, with 9 nucleotides matching TRBD1. Material for sequencing was PBMCs or T cells enriched from blood (not recorded which). The CDR3 reads CASSYGTGNFGGYTF. DNA for the CDR3: TGTGCCAGCAGCTATGGGACAGGGAATTTTGGTGGCTACACCTTC.